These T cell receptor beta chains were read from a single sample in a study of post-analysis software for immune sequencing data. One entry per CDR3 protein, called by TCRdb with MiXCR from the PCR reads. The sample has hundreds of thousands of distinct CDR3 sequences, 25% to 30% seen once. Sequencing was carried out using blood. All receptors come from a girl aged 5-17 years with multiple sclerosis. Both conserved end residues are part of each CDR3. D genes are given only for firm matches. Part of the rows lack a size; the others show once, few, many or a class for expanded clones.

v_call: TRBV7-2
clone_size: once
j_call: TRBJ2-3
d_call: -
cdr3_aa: CASSCWTSTDTQYF
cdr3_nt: TGTGCCAGCAGCTGCTGGACTAGCACAGATACGCAGTATTTT

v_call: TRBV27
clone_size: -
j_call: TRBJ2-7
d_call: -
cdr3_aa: CAGSTSLRGNSYEQYF
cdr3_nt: TGTGCCGGCAGTACATCATTGAGGGGGAACTCCTACGAGCAGTACTTC

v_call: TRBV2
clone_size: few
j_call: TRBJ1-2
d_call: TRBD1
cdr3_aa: CAIGTGTGYTF
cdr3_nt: TGTGCCATCGGGACAGGGACCGGCTACACCTTC

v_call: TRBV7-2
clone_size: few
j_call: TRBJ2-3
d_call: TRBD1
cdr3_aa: CASSWDRGADTQYF
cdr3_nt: TGTGCCAGCAGCTGGGACAGAGGGGCGGATACGCAGTATTTT

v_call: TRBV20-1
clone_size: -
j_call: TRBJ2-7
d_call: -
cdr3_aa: CSARNRGVSYEQYF
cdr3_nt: TGCAGTGCTAGAAACCGGGGCGTCAGCTACGAGCAGTACTTC

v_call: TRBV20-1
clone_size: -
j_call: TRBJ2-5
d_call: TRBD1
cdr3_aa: CSAKTGGSAETQYF
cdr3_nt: TGCAGTGCTAAGACAGGGGGTTCGGCAGAGACCCAGTACTTC

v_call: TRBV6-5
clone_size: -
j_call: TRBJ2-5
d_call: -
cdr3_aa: CASSYSGVEETQYF
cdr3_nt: TGTGCCAGCAGTTACTCGGGGGTCGAGGAGACCCAGTACTTC

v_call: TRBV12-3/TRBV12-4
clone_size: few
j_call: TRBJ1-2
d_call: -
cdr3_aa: CASSLAPTNYGYTF
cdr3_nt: TGTGCCAGCAGTTTAGCGCCCACTAACTATGGCTACACCTTC

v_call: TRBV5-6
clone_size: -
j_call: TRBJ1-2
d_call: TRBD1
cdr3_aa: CASSYGTGTVYGYTF
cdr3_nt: TGTGCCAGCAGCTATGGCACCGGGACAGTCTATGGCTACACCTTC

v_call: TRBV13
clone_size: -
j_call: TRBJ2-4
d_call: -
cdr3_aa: CASSFRGRGLAIQYF
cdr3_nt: TGTGCCAGCAGCTTCAGAGGACGGGGTTTGGCCATTCAGTACTTC

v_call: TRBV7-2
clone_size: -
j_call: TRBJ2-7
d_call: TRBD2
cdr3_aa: CASSPRTSGRGAAEQYF
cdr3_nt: TGTGCCAGCAGCCCCAGGACTAGCGGGAGAGGAGCGGCCGAGCAGTACTTC

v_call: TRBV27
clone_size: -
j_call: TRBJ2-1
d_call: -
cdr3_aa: CASGLWGASYNEQFF
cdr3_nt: TGTGCCAGCGGCCTGTGGGGAGCTTCCTACAATGAGCAGTTCTTC

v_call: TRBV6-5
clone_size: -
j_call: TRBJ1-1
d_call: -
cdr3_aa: CASRPGTAGTEAFF
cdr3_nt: TGTGCCAGCAGGCCGGGAACCGCGGGCACTGAAGCTTTCTTT

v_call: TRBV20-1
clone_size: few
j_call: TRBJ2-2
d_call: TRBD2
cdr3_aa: CSAAGGVTGELFF
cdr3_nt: TGCAGTGCAGCGGGAGGGGTGACCGGGGAGCTGTTTTTT

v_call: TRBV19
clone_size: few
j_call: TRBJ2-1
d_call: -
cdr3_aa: CASRIASEQFF
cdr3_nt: TGTGCCAGTAGGATAGCGTCCGAGCAGTTCTTC

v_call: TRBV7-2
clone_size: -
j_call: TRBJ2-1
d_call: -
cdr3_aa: CASSLEPSQETQFF
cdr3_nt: TGTGCCAGCAGCTTAGAACCTAGTCAAGAGACCCAGTTCTTC

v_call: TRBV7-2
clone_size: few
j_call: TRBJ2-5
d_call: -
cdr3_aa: CASSFVPGQETQYF
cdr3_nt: TGTGCCAGCAGCTTCGTGCCGGGGCAAGAGACCCAGTACTTC

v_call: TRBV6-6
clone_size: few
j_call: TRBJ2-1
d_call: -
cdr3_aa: CASSSRQLSDEQFF
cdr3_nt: TGTGCCAGCAGCTCCCGACAGCTTAGCGATGAGCAGTTCTTC